The 30 T cell receptor beta chains given below trace back to one sample, sequenced in a study of cytomegalovirus exposure and HLA in healthy donors. In the PCR, 60 Vbeta and 13 Jbeta primers were used. Clones were read by immunoSEQ multiplex PCR, and TCRdb kept only the in-frame ones, dropping some. The data show approximately 72,000 clones, around 79% seen once. What was sequenced was PBMCs. The receptors were sampled from a male donor in good health and CMV-seropositive.

The chain carries TRBV2 and TRBJ1-2, with a possible D match to TRBD1 (5 bases). CDR3 length: 13 amino acids. Germline V gene lookup returns CDR1 SNHLY and CDR2 FYNNEI. The V and J ends lost 6 bases and 0 bases respectively, with 8 bases between them. The CDR3 DNA reads as TGTGCCAGCAGACCGACAGCTAACTATGGCTACACCTTC. The encoded protein is CASRPTANYGYTF.

The V gene is TRBV6-5, the J gene TRBJ1-2; TRBD1 matches at 8 bases. V lost 2 bases and J lost 4; bases outside the gene matches: 9. CDR1 MNHEY and CDR2 SVGAGI come from the germline V gene. This CDR3 contains 16 residues. The CDR3 region is CASSYNLAGGSYGYTF. The CDR3 bases are TGTGCCAGCAGTTACAATCTTGCAGGGGGCTCCTATGGCTACACCTTC.

This clone was observed once. V usage is TRBV11-3 and J usage is TRBJ2-5; TRBD2 agrees at 13 bases. The J call may be faulty, since TRBJ2-7 better matches the DNA end. CDR3 length equals 16 residues. CDR1 is SGHNT and CDR2 is YENEEA in the germline V gene. CDR3 in amino acids: CASSSETSGGTYEQYF. The DNA of the CDR3 is TGTGCCAGCAGCTCAGAGACTAGCGGGGGGACCTACGAGCAGTACTTC.

The chain joins TRBV21-1 to TRBJ2-5; no DNA check was done on the table's D call, TRBD1. TRBV21-1 counts as a pseudogene. The CDR3 extends over 19 amino acids. The CDR3 nucleotides are TGTGCCAGCAGCAAAATCTTCTCCCCAGGGGGCTTGGACCAAGAGACCCAGTACTTC. It yields the protein CASSKIFSPGGLDQETQYF.

V is TRBV11-3 and J is TRBJ1-6, with D unresolved. The germline V and J ends were trimmed by 7 bases and 18 bases, with 13 bases remaining between them. Germline lookup yields CDR1 SGHNT and CDR2 YENEEA. There are 10 residues in the CDR3. The CDR3 here is CASTEPIPHF. The CDR3 DNA sequence: TGTGCCAGCACCGAACCTATACCCCACTTT.

The J gene is TRBJ2-7, the V gene TRBV2, with 7 bases that match TRBD1. The germline V gene encodes CDR1 SNHLY and CDR2 FYNNEI. V lost 3 bases to trimming and J lost 5 bases; unmatched junction nucleotides: 10. The CDR3 covers 15 residues. Written as DNA, the CDR3 is TGTGCCAGCAGTGACCCGGGACAGTCTAAGCACGAGCAGTACTTC. It codes for CASSDPGQSKHEQYF.

The J gene is TRBJ2-7, the V gene TRBV5-4; TRBD1 matches 8 bases. V was clipped by 4 bases and J by 1 base; unmatched bases: 4. This CDR3 has 14 amino acids. Germline CDR1 SGHNT, CDR2 YYREEE (reference sequence). CDR3 bases: TGTGCCAGCAGCCTAGACAGGGGATCCTACGAGCAGTACTTC. Protein product: CASSLDRGSYEQYF.

The sample holds a few counts of this clone. This chain connects TRBV2 to TRBJ1-4; D is unclear. Trimming removed 5 bases at V and 8 bases at J, with 15 bases between. There are 14 residues in the CDR3. The germline V gene has CDR1 SNHLY and CDR2 FYNNEI. CDR3 DNA sequence: TGTGCCAGCAGTACTCCGGGTGGTGGGGAAAAACTGTTTTTT. Protein sequence: CASSTPGGGEKLFF.

In DNA, the CDR3 is TGTGCCAGCAGTGGGTTTAGGACGGGAGAGACCTACGAGCAGTACTTC. Its translation is CASSGFRTGETYEQYF. The V and J genes are TRBV2 and TRBJ2-7, with D possibly matching TRBD2 (6 bases). Germline loops: CDR1 SNHLY, CDR2 FYNNEI. V was clipped by 4 bases and J by 2 bases, with 18 bases between them. The CDR3 loop spans 16 amino acids. Full variable domain (rest looked up from reference TRBV2 and TRBJ2-7): EPEVTQTPSHQVTQMGQEVILRCVPISNHLYFYWYRQILGQKVEFLVSFYNNEISEKSEIFDDQFSVERPDGSNFTLKIRSTKLEDSAMYFCASSGFRTGETYEQYFGPGTRLTVT.

J is TRBJ1-1 and V is TRBV5-6; D not resolved. Germline CDR1 SGHDT, CDR2 YYEEEE. This CDR3 has 13 amino acids. V shed 2 bases and J shed 5 bases, with 10 bases lying between them. CDR3 in amino acids: CASSFRHMTEAFF. CDR3 sequence (DNA): TGTGCCAGCAGCTTCCGACACATGACTGAAGCTTTCTTT. The full variable domain, in which reference TRBV5-6 and TRBJ1-1 provide the parts outside the CDR3, is DAGVTQSPTHLIKTRGQQVTLRCSPKSGHDTVSWYQQALGQGPQFIFQYYEEEERQRGNFPDRFSGHQFPNYSSELNVNALLLGDSALYLCASSFRHMTEAFFGQGTRLTVV.

The rearrangement links TRBV7-2 to TRBJ1-2, with 7 positions matching TRBD1. Per germline, CDR1 SGHTA and CDR2 FQGNSA. This CDR3 region has 15 residues. Trimming at V came to 4 bases and at J to 0 bases, leaving 5 bases not matched to a gene. For the CDR3, the DNA is TGTGCCAGCAGCTACCAGGGGGGAGCTAACTATGGCTACACCTTC. Encoded protein: CASSYQGGANYGYTF.

The chain couples TRBV5-1 to TRBJ1-2; maybe TRBD1 (5 bases). The CDR3 has 15 amino acids. In germline, CDR1 is SGHRS, CDR2 YFSETQ. The V end was cut by 7 bases, the J end by 2 bases, with 18 bases between. CDR3 loop: CASSLLQGGNYGYTF. CDR3 DNA sequence: TGCGCCAGCTCTCTCCTCCAGGGAGGCAACTATGGCTACACCTTC.

The rearrangement joins TRBV28 to TRBJ1-3; no reliable D call. CDR3 length equals 15 residues. The V end was cut by 3 bases, the J end by 0 bases, with 9 bases between. The germline V gene encodes CDR1 MDHEN and CDR2 SYDVKM. CDR3 sequence (DNA): TGTGCCAGCAGTTTCGGAGGAGTCTCTGGAAACACCATATATTTT. This codes for CASSFGGVSGNTIYF.

CDR3 in amino acids: CASSPTGTRGYTF. The CDR3 region has the DNA TGTGCCAGCAGTCCGACAGGGACCCGTGGCTACACCTTC. The chain couples TRBV6-5 to TRBJ1-2; 7 bases fit TRBD1. Germline V gene lookup returns CDR1 MNHEY and CDR2 SVGAGI. The CDR3 loop spans 13 amino acids. Germline trimming cut 5 bases from V and 7 bases from J; bases unmatched to any gene: 7.

The V gene is TRBV19, the J gene TRBJ2-7, with 7 bases matching TRBD1. The CDR3 has 15 amino acids. Germline assignment: CDR1 LNHDA and CDR2 SQIVND (reference sequence). The V gene end was trimmed by 7 bases and the J gene end by 5 bases; junction bases not matched to a gene: 14. The CDR3 reads CASTSLGTVGDEQYF. The DNA for the CDR3 is TGTGCCAGTACCTCCCTCGGGACAGTAGGCGACGAGCAGTACTTC.

Only a few counts were recorded for this clone. The J gene is TRBJ1-1, the V gene TRBV19, with TRBD1 matching 8 bases. This CDR3 contains 16 residues. Germline V gene data show CDR1 as LNHDA and CDR2 as SQIVND (reference sequence). V dropped 5 bases and J dropped 0; count of bases not matched to a gene: 8. The CDR3 sequence is CASSPWDRSMNTEAFF. In nucleotides, the CDR3 is TGTGCCAGTAGTCCCTGGGACAGGTCCATGAACACTGAAGCTTTCTTT.

The gene calls are TRBV19 and TRBJ2-6; 9 nucleotides line up with TRBD2. Germline lookup yields CDR1 LNHDA and CDR2 SQIVND (reference sequence). The CDR3 has 18 amino acids. After removal of 7 bases from V and 0 bases from J, the junction contained 10 bases not matched to a gene. The CDR3 spells CASKTWGLAISGANVLTF. The CDR3 nucleotides are TGTGCCAGTAAAACGTGGGGACTAGCCATCTCTGGGGCCAACGTCCTGACTTTC.

The V gene is TRBV4-3, the J gene TRBJ2-5, with TRBD2 matching 7 bases. After removal of 4 bases from V and 4 bases from J, the junction contained 6 bases not matched to a gene. CDR1 and CDR2 (germline): LGHNA, YSLEER. This CDR3 is built from 14 residues. CDR3 nucleotides: TGCGCCAGCAGCCCCGGGGAGGGTCCAGAGACCCAGTACTTC. Translating it yields CASSPGEGPETQYF.

The chain links TRBV6-4 to TRBJ1-2; perhaps TRBD1 as D (5 bases). The CDR3 has 14 amino acids. Germline lookup yields CDR1 MRHNA and CDR2 SNTAGT. Trimming removed 2 bases from V and 4 bases from J, with 11 bases in between. CDR3 residues: CASSDRAGGYGYTF. CDR3 DNA: TGTGCCAGCAGTGACAGGGCCGGGGGCTATGGCTACACCTTC.

This chain connects TRBV6-6 to TRBJ1-1; D is ambiguous. Trimming pared 2 bases from V and 1 base from J, leaving 11 bases between. CDR3 length equals 15 residues. Germline CDR1 and CDR2: MNHNY and SVGAGI (reference sequence). CDR3: CASSYVSAGNTEAFF. In nucleotides, the CDR3 is TGTGCCAGCAGTTACGTAAGTGCAGGGAACACTGAAGCTTTCTTT.

The CDR3 bases are TGTGCCAGCAGTTTAATAGGACAGGTTACCGCCTACGAGCAGTACTTC. Its protein product is CASSLIGQVTAYEQYF. The chain recombines TRBV28 with TRBJ2-7; 7 bases match TRBD1. The V and J ends lost 2 bases and 2 bases, in that order; junction bases with no gene match: 9. This CDR3 comprises 16 residues. Per the germline V gene, CDR1 is MDHEN and CDR2 is SYDVKM.

This clone was seen a few times. The chain joins TRBV7-6 to TRBJ2-1; D gene unclear. This CDR3 contains 12 residues. Deletions cut 5 bases from V and 7 bases from J, with 9 bases between. The V gene's germline CDR1 is SGHVS and CDR2 FNYEAQ. The CDR3 nucleotides are TGTGCCAGCAGCCCCCTAGAAAATGAGCAGTTCTTC. This gives the protein CASSPLENEQFF.

This rearrangement joins TRBV30 to TRBJ2-7; a weak D match, TRBD1 (5 bases). The CDR3 extends over 15 amino acids. Trimming took 1 base from V and 1 from J, leaving 14 bases between them. The germline V gene encodes CDR1 GTSNPN and CDR2 SVGIG (reference sequence). In DNA, the CDR3 is TGTGCCTGGAGTGGGACCCGTGACAGATCCTACGAGCAGTACTTC. Translated, it gives CAWSGTRDRSYEQYF.

This chain connects TRBV19 to TRBJ1-5; no clear D. The V end lost 0 bases, the J end lost 6 bases, and 6 bases lay between the germline ends. Looked up from germline, CDR1 is LNHDA and CDR2 is SQIVND (reference sequence). CDR3 length: 13 residues. CDR3 bases: TGTGCCAGTAGTATAGAGGCATTTCAGCCCCAGCATTTT. Protein product: CASSIEAFQPQHF.

The chain couples TRBV5-6 to TRBJ2-1, with 14 bases aligning to TRBD2. Germline assignment: CDR1 SGHDT and CDR2 YYEEEE. This CDR3 is built from 15 residues. V lost 2 bases to trimming and J lost 12 bases; unmatched junction nucleotides: 7. For the CDR3, the DNA is TGTGCCAGCAGCTTATTGGGACTAGCGGGAGATCGGCAGTTCTTC. This encodes CASSLLGLAGDRQFF. Filled out from reference TRBV5-6 and TRBJ2-1, the complete variable domain reads DAGVTQSPTHLIKTRGQQVTLRCSPKSGHDTVSWYQQALGQGPQFIFQYYEEEERQRGNFPDRFSGHQFPNYSSELNVNALLLGDSALYLCASSLLGLAGDRQFFGPGTRLTVL.

In nucleotides, the CDR3 is TGTGCCAGCAGCTTGGGGGGACAGGGAGGGAGTCAGCCCCAGCATTTT. As protein: CASSLGGQGGSQPQHF. The chain couples TRBV5-6 to TRBJ1-5, with 9 bases identical to TRBD1. Germline loops: CDR1 SGHDT, CDR2 YYEEEE. With V trimmed by 0 bases and J by 6 bases, 7 bases remained unmatched. The CDR3 is 16 residues long.

The chain carries TRBV5-1 and TRBJ2-5; TRBD2 agrees at 9 bases. Germline lookup yields CDR1 SGHRS and CDR2 YFSETQ. After removal of 0 bases from V and 5 bases from J, the junction contained 5 bases not matched to a gene. This CDR3 has 15 amino acids. CDR3 sequence reads: CASSLASGTAETQYF. CDR3 sequence (DNA): TGCGCCAGCAGCTTGGCTAGCGGGACGGCGGAGACCCAGTACTTC.

This clone has a single count. The V and J genes are TRBV5-1 and TRBJ2-3, with 7 bases fitting TRBD1. V was clipped by 7 bases and J by 2 bases; unmatched bases: 7. The CDR3 covers 14 residues. Germline V gene lookup returns CDR1 SGHRS and CDR2 YFSETQ. The CDR3 sequence: CASRRQGLTDTQYF. Written as DNA, the CDR3 is TGCGCCAGCCGCCGACAGGGCCTCACAGATACGCAGTATTTT.

This chain joins TRBV2 and TRBJ2-7; 10 bases match TRBD1. Looked up from germline, CDR1 is SNHLY and CDR2 is FYNNEI. J gave up 6 bases and V 6 bases, and 8 bases lay outside the gene matches. This CDR3 region has 14 residues. The CDR3 bases are TGTGCCAGCAGCGGGGGACAGGGGTTAAGCGAGCAGTACTTC. This gives the protein CASSGGQGLSEQYF.

The V call is TRBV5-1, the J call TRBJ2-1, with 9 bases that match TRBD1. V lost 6 bases to trimming and J lost 7 bases; unmatched junction nucleotides: 8. Germline CDR1 is SGHRS and CDR2 is YFSETQ. CDR3 length: 14 residues. The chain's CDR3 is CASIFGTGWNEQFF. The CDR3 nucleotides read TGCGCCAGCATATTTGGGACAGGGTGGAATGAGCAGTTCTTC.